Each of the 20 T cell receptor beta chains below was sequenced from the same sample in a study of neurological immune-mediated disorders. TCRdb independently ran MiXCR on the 5' RACE reads; one entry per CDR3 protein. The profile shows more than 20,000 distinct CDR3 sequences, roughly an eighth of them singletons. Sequencing input: PBMCs. These receptors came from a woman in her thirties or forties with HTLV-1-associated myelopathy (HAM/TSP).

This clonotype was recorded at least ten times. This chain connects TRBV20-1 to TRBJ2-2; 8 bases agree with TRBD2. The CDR3 runs to 15 residues. CDR1 is DFQATT, CDR2 SNEGSKA, per germline (reference sequence). V was pared by 1 base and J by 3 bases, with 4 bases of the junction left unmatched. CDR3 sequence (DNA): TGCAGTGCTAGAGGTAGCGGGAAGGACACCGGGGAGCTGTTTTTT. Protein sequence: CSARGSGKDTGELFF.

This clonotype occurred many times. The V and J genes are TRBV7-9 and TRBJ1-3, with 9 bases matching TRBD1. J was trimmed by 2 bases and V by 5 bases; bases with no gene match: 7. CDR1 SEHNR and CDR2 FQNEAQ come from the germline V gene (reference sequence). The CDR3 is 16 amino acids. DNA for the CDR3: TGTGCCAGCAGCGAAATTTGGACAGGGGCTGGAAACACCATATATTTT. Amino acids: CASSEIWTGAGNTIYF.

This clonotype was detected only a few times. The chain is built from TRBV12-3 or TRBV12-4 and TRBJ1-2; D perhaps matches TRBD1 (6 bases). This CDR3 spans 15 amino acids. The V end was cut by 6 bases, the J end by 1 base, with 15 bases between. CDR3 protein: CASSRQDKRNYGYTF. The DNA for the CDR3 is TGTGCCAGCAGCAGACAGGATAAACGTAACTATGGCTACACCTTC.

This clonotype was counted ten times or more. This chain connects TRBV5-1 to TRBJ2-5; no clear D gene. CDR3 length equals 12 residues. Germline assignment: CDR1 SGHRS and CDR2 YFSETQ. Deletions cut 6 bases from V and 7 bases from J, with 13 bases between. As DNA, the CDR3 is TGCGCCAGCAACCGTAGGGATGGGACCCAGTACTTC. It translates to CASNRRDGTQYF.

This clonotype was observed many times. The chain joins TRBV5-1 to TRBJ1-1, with D maybe TRBD1 (6 bases). This CDR3 contains 17 residues. CDR1 is SGHRS and CDR2 is YFSETQ in the germline V gene. Trimming left V 4 bases short and J 3 bases short, with 22 bases between. The CDR3 sequence: CASSPRAAGGGHTEAFF. CDR3 bases: TGCGCCAGCAGCCCCAGGGCCGCCGGGGGCGGACACACTGAAGCTTTCTTT.

This clonotype was observed at least ten times. V is TRBV6-1 and J is TRBJ1-5; D is undetermined. The CDR3 is made up of 12 amino acids. V dropped 0 bases and J dropped 5 bases, with 2 bases sitting between them. Looked up from germline, CDR1 is MNHNS and CDR2 is SASEGT. CDR3 DNA sequence: TGTGCCAGCAGTGAAGCCTATCAGCCCCAGCATTTT. This sequence encodes CASSEAYQPQHF.

This chain connects TRBV5-5 to TRBJ1-5, with D maybe TRBD1 (5 bases). This CDR3 has 13 amino acids. Germline V CDR1 and CDR2: SGHKS, YYEKEE (reference sequence). Trimming stripped 0 bases from V and 8 bases from J, with 9 bases between. The CDR3 DNA reads as TGTGCCAGCAGCTTGGCGTCCAGGGAGCCCCAGCATTTT. It codes for CASSLASREPQHF.

The rearrangement uses TRBV6-5 and TRBJ1-1; D is possibly TRBD1 (5 bases). Germline CDR1 MNHEY, CDR2 SVGAGI. V was trimmed by 6 bases and J by 6 bases, leaving 14 bases between them. The CDR3 runs to 13 residues. The DNA of the CDR3 is TGTGCCAGCAGCCGTAGCGGGGGGGCTGAAGCTTTCTTT. Amino acid sequence: CASSRSGGAEAFF.

This clonotype was detected many times. The CDR3 bases are TGTGCCAGCACCTCAAGTGGGTTTCGAGGCACCGGGGAGCTGTTTTTT. Amino acids: CASTSSGFRGTGELFF. The chain combines TRBV2 with TRBJ2-2, with no clear D. The CDR3 contains 16 residues. V was shortened by 7 bases and J by 4 bases, with 19 bases between the two germline ends. The V gene's germline CDR1 is SNHLY and CDR2 FYNNEI.

Ten or more counts support this clonotype. This chain links TRBV7-9 with TRBJ1-2; D possibly corresponds to TRBD1 (6 bases). V lost 5 bases and J 4 bases, leaving 17 bases between the germline ends. The CDR3 sequence is 15 residues long. Germline V CDR1 and CDR2: SEHNR, FQNEAQ (reference sequence). The CDR3: CASSPKTGLAYGYTF. CDR3 DNA sequence: TGTGCCAGCAGCCCTAAGACAGGACTCGCCTATGGCTACACCTTC.

In this sample, this clonotype turned up many times. The V gene is TRBV10-3, the J gene TRBJ2-3; 7 bases map to TRBD1. The ends lost 3 bases at V and 0 bases at J; junction bases unmatched: 3. CDR3 length: 15 amino acids. Germline assignment: CDR1 ENHRY and CDR2 SYGVKD. CDR3 sequence: CAISETGESTDTQYF. The CDR3 DNA sequence: TGTGCCATCAGTGAAACAGGGGAAAGCACAGATACGCAGTATTTT.

Concerning this clonotype itself: Sequence at one end of the junction differs from germline and may be a read error. The chain has TRBV12-3 or TRBV12-4 and TRBJ2-5; TRBD2 agrees at 14 bases. This CDR3 region has 16 residues. Written as DNA, the CDR3 is TGTTCCAGCAGCCGAAGGACTAGCGGGGGGCAAGAGACCCATTACTTC. Residues: CSSSRRTSGGQETHYF.

This clonotype was seen at least ten times. This sequence joins TRBV5-1 and TRBJ2-2; D unclear. CDR1 is SGHRS, CDR2 YFSETQ, per germline. Trimming cost V 0 bases and J 1 base, with 7 bases left between them. CDR3 length: 15 residues. The CDR3 region has the DNA TGCGCCAGCAGCTTGGCCAGGCTGAACACCGGGGAGCTGTTTTTT. Its protein is CASSLARLNTGELFF.

The sample holds many counts of this clonotype. The chain has TRBV6-5 and TRBJ2-7; D is tentatively TRBD1 or TRBD2 (5 bases each). This CDR3 spans 14 amino acids. V shed 4 bases and J shed 2 bases, with 12 bases lying between them. The V gene's germline CDR1 is MNHEY and CDR2 SVGAGI. In DNA, the CDR3 is TGTGCCAGCAGTTTTGGGACGGAGGCCTACGAGCAGTACTTC. This codes for CASSFGTEAYEQYF.

This clonotype was seen many times. The CDR3 coding sequence is TGCGCCAGCAGCTTGGAAGGGGCTCTTTCGGGGGCCAACGTCCTGACTTTC. Translation gives CASSLEGALSGANVLTF. The V call is TRBV5-1, the J call TRBJ2-6, with TRBD1 as a possible D gene (5 bases). Germline-derived CDR1 and CDR2 are SGHRS and YFSETQ. The CDR3 loop spans 17 amino acids. Trimming cost V 0 bases and J 4 bases, with 14 bases left between them.

This clonotype was seen ten or more times. V usage is TRBV20-1 and J usage is TRBJ2-3; D is unclear. Germline V gene sequence: CDR1 DFQATT, CDR2 SNEGSKA (reference sequence). The CDR3 loop spans 15 amino acids. V was shortened by 1 base and J by 4 bases, with 15 bases between the two germline ends. CDR3 DNA: TGCAGTGCTAGAGGGGTTTTCGTAGTCCCAGATACGCAGTATTTT. This sequence encodes CSARGVFVVPDTQYF.

A note on this clonotype: A read error may account for a junction end that differs from germline. V and J are TRBV2 and TRBJ1-2; TRBD1 is a possible D gene (6 bases). Germline CDR1 and CDR2: SNHLY and FYNNEI. The CDR3 sequence is 13 residues long. CDR3 protein: CASRQGCDYCYTF. Here the CDR3 DNA reads TGTGCCAGCAGACAGGGCTGCGACTATTGCTACACCTTC.

At least ten counts were recorded for this clonotype. The V and J genes are TRBV6-2 or TRBV6-3 and TRBJ2-7, with 7 bases identical to TRBD2. V lost 8 bases to trimming and J lost 6 bases; unmatched junction nucleotides: 7. CDR1 MNHEY and CDR2 SVGEGT come from the germline V gene. This CDR3 is built from 12 residues. The CDR3: CASEGLPTEQYV. CDR3 nucleotides: TGTGCCAGCGAGGGACTACCTACCGAGCAGTACGTC.

This clonotype has a count of ten or more. This rearrangement joins TRBV10-2 to TRBJ1-6; a weak D match, TRBD1 (6 bases). Trimming shortened V by 7 bases and J by 0 bases, and 13 bases separated the two germline ends. The CDR3 covers 16 residues. The germline gives CDR1 WSHSY, CDR2 SAAADI. The DNA of the CDR3 is TGCGCCAGCATAAGGACAGAAAGCTCCTATAATTCACCCCTCCACTTT. The encoded protein is CASIRTESSYNSPLHF.

This clonotype was seen only a few times. V gene TRBV7-3 combines with J gene TRBJ2-5, with D perhaps matching TRBD1 or TRBD2 (5 bases each). V was clipped by 0 bases and J by 7 bases, with 6 bases between them. Per germline, CDR1 SGHTA and CDR2 FQGTGA. The CDR3 is 12 residues long. CDR3 sequence: CASSLTGGTQYF. In DNA, the CDR3 is TGTGCCAGCAGCTTAACTGGGGGGACCCAGTACTTC.